The 28 T cell receptor beta chains given below trace back to one sample, sequenced in a study of Graves' ophthalmopathy and Graves' hyperthyroidism (dated by TCRdb to the late 2010s). Data came from an Illumina HiSeq 2000. For repertoire sequencing, TCR beta CDR3 regions were amplified from RNA transcripts. HTBI primers and the Qiagen OneStep RT-PCR kit were used in a first-round RT-PCR, which was followed by a second-round multiplex PCR, size selection and purification. The public reads were quality trimmed at Q25 with fastp and then assembled into clones with MiXCR by TCRdb, keeping productive beta chains. Rows with a matching CDR3 protein are joined into one entry that keeps the most common DNA and genes. Present in this sample are some 210,000 distinct CDR3 sequences, less than 30% of which were seen just once. The biggest ten clones account for 8.5% to 9.5% of the sample. The sample comprised peripheral blood. These receptors were taken from a man in his forties or fifties with Graves' ophthalmopathy. Donor details come from another sample of the same person, matched by shared clones.

This clonotype occurred many times. This chain connects TRBV28 to TRBJ2-7; D is possibly TRBD2 (6 bases). Trimming shortened V by 7 bases and J by 3 bases, and 19 bases separated the two germline ends. CDR3 length equals 15 residues. Germline V CDR1 and CDR2: MDHEN, SYDVKM. Here the CDR3 DNA reads TGTGCCAGCACCCCAAGACTCGGGAGCAACTACGAGCAGTACTTC. This codes for CASTPRLGSNYEQYF.

A single count supports this clonotype. The gene calls are TRBV6-1 and TRBJ1-2, with a weak D call TRBD1 (6 bases). Germline CDR1 MNHNS, CDR2 SASEGT. V was clipped by 8 bases and J by 1 base, with 17 bases between them. The CDR3 length is 15 residues. The DNA for the CDR3 is TGTGCCAGCGCTCCCGGGACATGGTATAACTATGGCTACACCTTC. Its translation is CASAPGTWYNYGYTF.

In this sample, this clonotype turned up many times. The V call is TRBV20-1, the J call TRBJ2-5; D is perhaps TRBD1 or TRBD2 (6 bases each). V was pared by 0 bases and J by 5 bases, with 25 bases between. The CDR3 spans 18 residues. The germline CDR1 and CDR2 sequences are DFQATT and SNEGSKA (reference sequence). The CDR3 coding sequence is TGCAGTGCTAGAGATGCAATTCGGACGGGAGAAACAGGGGAGACCCAGTACTTC. Protein: CSARDAIRTGETGETQYF.

This clonotype was seen only a few times. The chain recombines TRBV6-1 with TRBJ1-6; D is unresolved. CDR3 length equals 15 residues. V was shortened by 7 bases and J by 9 bases, with 19 bases between the two germline ends. Germline V lookup: CDR1 MNHNS, CDR2 SASEGT. CDR3 DNA sequence: TGTGCCAGCACCTTAAGGGAGGGTACTGGTTCACCCCTCCACTTT. Protein sequence: CASTLREGTGSPLHF.

V is TRBV6-5 and J is TRBJ1-1; D is unclear. This CDR3 has 14 amino acids. The germline V gene encodes CDR1 MNHEY and CDR2 SVGAGI. V was clipped by 4 bases and J by 5 bases, with 14 bases between them. In nucleotides, the CDR3 is TGTGCCAGCAGTTCGTCGCTAGGAAAGACTGAAGCTTTCTTT. Amino acid sequence: CASSSSLGKTEAFF.

This clonotype was found many times. V and J are TRBV30 and TRBJ2-7; D gene ambiguous. CDR1 and CDR2 from the germline V gene are GTSNPN and SVGIG (reference sequence). CDR3 length: 13 residues. With 2 bases removed from V and 0 bases from J, the gap between germline ends came to 8 bases. The CDR3 reads CAWSPESSYEQYF. The DNA of the CDR3 is TGTGCCTGGAGTCCCGAGAGCTCCTACGAGCAGTACTTC.

CDR3 in amino acids: CASTRTDREQYF. The CDR3 DNA reads TGTGCCAGCACCAGGACTGACCGGGAGCAGTACTTC. V and J are TRBV12-3 or TRBV12-4 and TRBJ2-7, with a possible D match to TRBD2 (5 bases). The CDR3 totals 12 residues. Between the trimmed V and J ends, which lost 7 bases and 7 bases, there was a span of 14 bases.

Many counts were recorded for this clonotype. The chain links TRBV29-1 to TRBJ2-5; no firm D call. The CDR3 totals 11 residues. From germline, CDR1 is SQVTM and CDR2 ANQGSEA. Trimming shortened V by 7 bases and J by 7 bases, and 13 bases separated the two germline ends. The CDR3 here is CSADIWGTQYF. The CDR3 nucleotides are TGCAGCGCTGACATCTGGGGGACCCAGTACTTC. Looking up the rest from reference TRBV29-1 and TRBJ2-5 gives the full variable domain: SAVISQKPSRDICQRGTSLTIQCQVDSQVTMMFWYRQQPGQSLTLIATANQGSEATYESGFVIDKFPISRPNLTFSTLTVSNMSPEDSSIYLCSADIWGTQYFGPGTRLLVL.

This clonotype showed up many times. The chain uses TRBV9 and TRBJ2-5, with TRBD1 matching over 8 bases. J gave up 5 bases and V 2 bases, and 17 bases lay outside the gene matches. The CDR3 runs to 18 residues. Germline CDR1 is SGDLS and CDR2 is YYNGEE. CDR3 amino acids: CASSVDPGQGPWEETQYF. Written as DNA, the CDR3 is TGTGCCAGCAGCGTCGACCCCGGACAGGGCCCCTGGGAGGAGACCCAGTACTTC.

Many counts were recorded for this clonotype. The V and J genes are TRBV10-1 and TRBJ2-7; tentative D call: TRBD2 (7 bases). CDR3 size: 13 residues. V lost 0 bases to trimming and J lost 6 bases, with 9 bases between them. The germline CDR1 and CDR2 sequences are WNHNN and SYGVQD (reference sequence). The CDR3 region is CASSESAGAEQYF. The CDR3 DNA follows: TGCGCCAGCAGTGAGTCCGCGGGGGCCGAGCAGTACTTC.

V gene TRBV6-2 or TRBV6-3 combines with J gene TRBJ1-2, with TRBD1 identical over 8 bases. The CDR3 extends over 14 amino acids. J was trimmed by 4 bases and V by 7 bases; bases with no gene match: 8. The germline CDR1 and CDR2 sequences are MNHEY and SVGEGT. CDR3 protein: CASTGQGKSYGYTF. The CDR3 nucleotides are TGTGCCAGCACCGGACAGGGAAAGTCCTATGGCTACACCTTC.

The chain's CDR3 is CASSRLGRETQYF. DNA for the CDR3: TGTGCCAGCAGTCGACTAGGACGCGAGACCCAGTACTTC. The chain links TRBV6-1 to TRBJ2-5, with D maybe TRBD2 (6 bases). The CDR3 has 13 amino acids. Germline V gives CDR1 MNHNS, CDR2 SASEGT. Between the trimmed V and J ends, which lost 5 bases and 5 bases, there was a span of 12 bases.

This clonotype was seen many times. The J gene is TRBJ2-7, the V gene TRBV20-1, with D unclear. Per the germline V gene, CDR1 is DFQATT and CDR2 is SNEGSKA (reference sequence). The CDR3 spans 12 residues. Trimming removed 2 bases from V and 4 bases from J, with 9 bases in between. The CDR3 reads CSARRALYEQYF. For the CDR3, the DNA is TGCAGTGCTAGAAGAGCGCTATACGAGCAGTACTTC.

At least ten counts were recorded for this clonotype. The rearrangement links TRBV12-3 or TRBV12-4 to TRBJ1-3; D not certain. Trimming stripped 5 bases from V and 4 bases from J, with 9 bases between. The CDR3 runs 13 residues. CDR3 in amino acids: CASSETEGNTIYF. Written as DNA, the CDR3 is TGTGCCAGCAGTGAGACCGAAGGAAACACCATATATTTT.

Many counts were recorded for this clonotype. The chain combines TRBV11-2 with TRBJ2-2; the D is unclear. Trimming left V 2 bases short and J 3 bases short, with 7 bases between. Looked up from germline, CDR1 is SGHAT and CDR2 is FQNNGV. The CDR3 totals 14 residues. CDR3 in amino acids: CASSLSSHTGELFF. The CDR3 DNA reads TGTGCCAGCAGCTTATCCTCACACACCGGGGAGCTGTTTTTT.

The chain employs TRBV12-3 or TRBV12-4 and TRBJ1-1; D not resolved. V was trimmed by 1 base and J by 11 bases, leaving 8 bases between them. There are 11 residues in the CDR3. The CDR3 here is CASSLGQRAFF. The CDR3 DNA sequence: TGTGCCAGCAGTTTAGGGCAGAGGGCTTTCTTT.

The table lists this clonotype with many counts. This chain links TRBV4-1 with TRBJ2-7; 7 nucleotides match TRBD2. J was trimmed by 0 bases and V by 0 bases; bases with no gene match: 5. This CDR3 is 16 amino acids long. The germline V gene has CDR1 MGHRA and CDR2 YSYEKL. The CDR3 bases are TGCGCCAGCAGCCAAGATCCTAGCGGCTTCTCCTACGAGCAGTACTTC. Protein sequence: CASSQDPSGFSYEQYF.

This clonotype was seen at least ten times. The rearrangement uses TRBV28 and TRBJ2-7; D gene unclear. The V gene lost 3 bases and the J gene lost 6 bases, with 15 bases spanning the gap. CDR3 length: 14 residues. Germline lookup yields CDR1 MDHEN and CDR2 SYDVKM. The CDR3, as DNA: TGTGCCAGCAGTTTCGTTACAACTTTCTCCGAGCAGTACTTC. This codes for CASSFVTTFSEQYF.

This clonotype was counted ten times or more. The chain recombines TRBV20-1 with TRBJ2-7, with D perhaps matching TRBD1 or TRBD2 (7 bases each). Germline CDR1 and CDR2: DFQATT and SNEGSKA (reference sequence). CDR3 length equals 19 residues. Trimming took off 0 bases at V and 2 bases at J, with 26 bases between the two ends. The chain's CDR3 is CSARDGEGAARGIPYEQYF. In DNA, the CDR3 is TGCAGTGCTAGAGATGGGGAGGGGGCGGCTAGAGGGATTCCCTACGAGCAGTACTTC.

This clonotype came up once. The V call is TRBV7-9, the J call TRBJ1-1; D possibly corresponds to TRBD1 (5 bases). The CDR3 runs 13 residues. Germline-derived CDR1 and CDR2 are SEHNR and FQNEAQ (reference sequence). The germline V and J ends were trimmed by 5 bases and 6 bases, with 13 bases remaining between them. The CDR3 DNA follows: TGTGCCAGCAGCCTAGGGGAGGGCCCTGAAGCTTTCTTT. Translation: CASSLGEGPEAFF.

This clonotype occurred once. The CDR3 bases are TGTGCCAGCAGCGTCACCCATGACTCCTATAATTCACCCCTCCACTTT. Protein product: CASSVTHDSYNSPLHF. The J gene is TRBJ1-6, the V gene TRBV11-2; D ambiguous. Per germline, CDR1 SGHAT and CDR2 FQNNGV. Deletions cut 5 bases from V and 0 bases from J, with 11 bases between. The CDR3 totals 16 residues.

This clonotype was seen a few times. The chain joins TRBV2 to TRBJ2-5; the D gene is possibly TRBD2 (5 bases). This CDR3 region has 15 residues. CDR1 is SNHLY and CDR2 is FYNNEI in the germline V gene. V was pared by 4 bases and J by 0 bases, with 12 bases between. The CDR3: CASSGLGLYQETQYF. Written as DNA, the CDR3 is TGTGCCAGCAGTGGTCTCGGACTGTACCAAGAGACCCAGTACTTC.

The V call is TRBV2, the J call TRBJ2-4, with 8 bases that match TRBD2. The CDR3 consists of 14 residues. Germline V gene data show CDR1 as SNHLY and CDR2 as FYNNEI. V shed 5 bases and J 9 bases; nucleotides not matched to a gene: 9. CDR3: CASSPGTRNSIQYF. For the CDR3, the DNA is TGTGCCAGCAGTCCCGGGACTAGAAATAGCATTCAGTACTTC.

Many counts were recorded for this clonotype. The rearrangement links TRBV28 to TRBJ2-7, with 8 bases matching TRBD1. Germline V gene lookup returns CDR1 MDHEN and CDR2 SYDVKM. V trimming: 10 bases; J trimming: 1 base; junction bases outside the gene matches: 6. This CDR3 spans 13 amino acids. The CDR3 nucleotides are TGTGCCATCGGACGGACAGGGTCCTACGAGCAGTACTTC. Its protein product is CAIGRTGSYEQYF.

This clonotype was found many times. The V call is TRBV28, the J call TRBJ2-7; D perhaps matches TRBD2 (6 bases). Germline assignment: CDR1 MDHEN and CDR2 SYDVKM. V was cut by 5 bases and J by 0 bases, with 17 bases left in between. The CDR3 sequence is 16 residues long. The CDR3 sequence is CASSPNRGTFSYEQYF. The CDR3 DNA reads TGTGCCAGCAGTCCAAATCGGGGGACCTTCTCCTACGAGCAGTACTTC.

This clonotype was observed at least ten times. A read error is likely, as this CDR3 ends without the conserved phenylalanine or tryptophan. This sequence joins TRBV15 and TRBJ2-5; TRBD1 matches 10 bases. CDR1 is LNHNV and CDR2 is YYDKDF in the germline V gene (reference sequence). The ends lost 9 bases at V and 4 bases at J; junction bases unmatched: 8. This CDR3 spans 14 amino acids. CDR3 loop: CATAGTGALETQYL. CDR3 DNA: TGTGCCACGGCCGGGACAGGGGCTCTAGAGACCCAGTACCTC.

The J gene is TRBJ1-1, the V gene TRBV6-5; D may be TRBD1 (5 bases). The CDR3 extends over 15 amino acids. The germline V gene encodes CDR1 MNHEY and CDR2 SVGAGI. The V end lost 0 bases, the J end lost 10 bases, and 18 bases lay between the germline ends. This CDR3 is CASSYSGSRFGGAFF. The CDR3 nucleotides read TGTGCCAGCAGTTACTCCGGTTCTCGATTTGGGGGAGCTTTCTTT.

This clonotype showed up just a few times. The chain has TRBV11-2 and TRBJ2-7, with 11 bases aligning to TRBD2. Per germline, CDR1 SGHAT and CDR2 FQNNGV. The CDR3 covers 16 residues. The ends lost 1 base at V and 4 bases at J; junction bases unmatched: 6. CDR3 residues: CASSLVIAGGGYEQYF. For the CDR3, the DNA is TGTGCCAGCAGCTTAGTAATAGCGGGAGGGGGGTACGAGCAGTACTTC.